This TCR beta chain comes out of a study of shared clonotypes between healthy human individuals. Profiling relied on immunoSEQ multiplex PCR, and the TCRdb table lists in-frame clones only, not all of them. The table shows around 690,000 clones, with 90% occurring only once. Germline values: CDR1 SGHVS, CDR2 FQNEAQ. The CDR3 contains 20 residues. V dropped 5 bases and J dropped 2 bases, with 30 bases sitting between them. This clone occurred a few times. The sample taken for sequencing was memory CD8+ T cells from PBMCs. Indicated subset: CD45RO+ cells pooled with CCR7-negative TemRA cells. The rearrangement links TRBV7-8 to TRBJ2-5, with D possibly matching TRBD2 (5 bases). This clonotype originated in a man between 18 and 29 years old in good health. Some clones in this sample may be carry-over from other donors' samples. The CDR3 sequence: CASSLPAGIRSSLVQETQYF. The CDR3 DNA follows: TGTGCCAGCAGCCTGCCCGCCGGGATCCGTTCGAGTTTAGTGCAAGAGACCCAGTACTTC.